The following is a TCR beta chain sequence with its context. The antigen is undetermined. The sample originates from a study of ipilimumab plus nivolumab after autologous stem cell transplantation. The wider study: Median doses per patient: 5 ipilimumab, about eight nivolumab.

CDR1 and CDR2 (germline): WNHNN, SYGVQD (reference sequence). The CDR3 sequence is 16 residues long. Trimming left V 3 bases short and J 4 bases short, with 18 bases between. Patients got ipilimumab 1 mg/kg beginning 14 to 28 days post-transplant. Patients received nivolumab 3 mg/kg at weeks 1, 4, 7, 10, then fortnightly to week 26. Profiled with immunoSEQ multiplex PCR; TCRdb holds only in-frame clones, not every one. This table has fewer than 15,000 clones, about 80% appearing once. Study conclusions and caveats: Authors suggest TCR repertoire, Treg phenotype and gut microbiota support further study.

This receptor was taken from a male donor with diffuse large B-cell lymphoma. This chain joins TRBV10-1 and TRBJ2-5; no clear D. Sequencing used PBMCs, obtained in a trial of ipilimumab plus nivolumab as post-transplant consolidation. In DNA, the CDR3 is TGCGCCAGCAGTGAAATCGTGGTGTGTACAGTAGAGACCCAGTACTTC. Amino acids: CASSEIVVCTVETQYF.